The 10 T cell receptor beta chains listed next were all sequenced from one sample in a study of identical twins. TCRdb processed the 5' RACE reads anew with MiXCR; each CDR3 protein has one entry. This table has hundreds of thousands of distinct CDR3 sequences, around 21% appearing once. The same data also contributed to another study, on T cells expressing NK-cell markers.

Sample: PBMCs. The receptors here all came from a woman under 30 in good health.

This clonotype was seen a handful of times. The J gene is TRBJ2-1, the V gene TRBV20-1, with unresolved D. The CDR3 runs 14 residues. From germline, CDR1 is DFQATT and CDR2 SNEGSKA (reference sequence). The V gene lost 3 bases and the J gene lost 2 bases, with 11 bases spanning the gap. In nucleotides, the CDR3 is TGCAGTGCTAGGTGGCTAACTACCTACAATGAGCAGTTCTTC. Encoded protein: CSARWLTTYNEQFF.

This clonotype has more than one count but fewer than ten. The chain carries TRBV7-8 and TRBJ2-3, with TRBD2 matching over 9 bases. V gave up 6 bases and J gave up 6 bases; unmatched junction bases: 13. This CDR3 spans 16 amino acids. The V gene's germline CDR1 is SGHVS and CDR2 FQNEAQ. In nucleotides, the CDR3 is TGTGCCAGCAGTTTCCCTACAGCGGGAGGTATGGATACGCAGTATTTT. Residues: CASSFPTAGGMDTQYF.

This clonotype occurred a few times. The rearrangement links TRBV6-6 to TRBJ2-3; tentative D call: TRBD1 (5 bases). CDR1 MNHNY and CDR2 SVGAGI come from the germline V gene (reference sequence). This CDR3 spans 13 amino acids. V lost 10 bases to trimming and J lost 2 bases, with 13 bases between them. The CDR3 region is CAIVGRHTDTQYF. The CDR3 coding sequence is TGTGCCATCGTGGGGCGTCACACAGATACGCAGTATTTT.

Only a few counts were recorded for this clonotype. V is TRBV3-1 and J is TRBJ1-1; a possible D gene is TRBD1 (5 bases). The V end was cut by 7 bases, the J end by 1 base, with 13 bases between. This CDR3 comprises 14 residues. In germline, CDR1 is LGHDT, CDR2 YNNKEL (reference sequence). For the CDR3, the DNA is TGTGCCAGCACCACACACGGGGCGAACACTGAAGCTTTCTTT. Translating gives CASTTHGANTEAFF.

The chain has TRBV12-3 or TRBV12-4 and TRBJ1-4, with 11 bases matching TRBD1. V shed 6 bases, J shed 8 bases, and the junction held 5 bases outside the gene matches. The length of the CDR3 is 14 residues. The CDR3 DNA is TGTGCCAGCAGGTCCGGGACAGGGGGGGAAAAACTGTTTTTT. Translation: CASRSGTGGEKLFF.

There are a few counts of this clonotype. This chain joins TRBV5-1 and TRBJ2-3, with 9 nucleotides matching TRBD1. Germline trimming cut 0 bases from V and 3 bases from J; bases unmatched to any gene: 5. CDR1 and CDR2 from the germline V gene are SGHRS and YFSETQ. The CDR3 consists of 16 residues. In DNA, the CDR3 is TGCGCCAGCAGCTTGGGCGGGACAGGGAGGACAGATACGCAGTATTTT. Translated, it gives CASSLGGTGRTDTQYF.

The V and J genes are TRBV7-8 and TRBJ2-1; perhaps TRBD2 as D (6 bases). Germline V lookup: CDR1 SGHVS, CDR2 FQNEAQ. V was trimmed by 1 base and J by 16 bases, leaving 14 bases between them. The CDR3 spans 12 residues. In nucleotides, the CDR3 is TGTGCCAGCAGCTTAGACGCGGGGCGAATCTTCTTC. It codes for CASSLDAGRIFF.

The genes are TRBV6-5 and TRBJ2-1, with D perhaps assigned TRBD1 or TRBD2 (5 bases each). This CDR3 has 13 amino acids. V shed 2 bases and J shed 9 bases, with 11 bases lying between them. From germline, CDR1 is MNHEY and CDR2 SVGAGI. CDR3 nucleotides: TGTGCCAGCAGTTACGGCCTGAGGGGTGAGCAGTTCTTC. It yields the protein CASSYGLRGEQFF.

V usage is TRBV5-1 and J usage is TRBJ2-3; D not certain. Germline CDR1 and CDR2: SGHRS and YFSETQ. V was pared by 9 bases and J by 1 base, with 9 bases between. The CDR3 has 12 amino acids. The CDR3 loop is CATSNRTDTQYF. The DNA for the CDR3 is TGCGCCACCTCAAACCGCACAGATACGCAGTATTTT.

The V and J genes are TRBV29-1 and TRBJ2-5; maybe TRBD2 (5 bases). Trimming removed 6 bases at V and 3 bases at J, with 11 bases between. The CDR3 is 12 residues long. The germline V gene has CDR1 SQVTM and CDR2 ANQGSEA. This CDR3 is CSVLSEKETQYF. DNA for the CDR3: TGCAGCGTCCTTAGCGAGAAAGAGACCCAGTACTTC.